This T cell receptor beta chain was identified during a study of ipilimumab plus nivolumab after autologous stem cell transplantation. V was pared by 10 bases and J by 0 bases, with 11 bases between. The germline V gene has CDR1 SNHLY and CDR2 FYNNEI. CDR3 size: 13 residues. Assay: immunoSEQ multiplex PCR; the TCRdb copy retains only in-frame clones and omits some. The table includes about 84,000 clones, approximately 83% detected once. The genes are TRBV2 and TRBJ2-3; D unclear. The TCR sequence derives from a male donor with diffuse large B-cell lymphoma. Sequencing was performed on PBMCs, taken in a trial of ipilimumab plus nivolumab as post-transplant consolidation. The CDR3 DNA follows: TGTGCCATACGGCCTACTAGCACAGATACGCAGTATTTT. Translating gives CAIRPTSTDTQYF.